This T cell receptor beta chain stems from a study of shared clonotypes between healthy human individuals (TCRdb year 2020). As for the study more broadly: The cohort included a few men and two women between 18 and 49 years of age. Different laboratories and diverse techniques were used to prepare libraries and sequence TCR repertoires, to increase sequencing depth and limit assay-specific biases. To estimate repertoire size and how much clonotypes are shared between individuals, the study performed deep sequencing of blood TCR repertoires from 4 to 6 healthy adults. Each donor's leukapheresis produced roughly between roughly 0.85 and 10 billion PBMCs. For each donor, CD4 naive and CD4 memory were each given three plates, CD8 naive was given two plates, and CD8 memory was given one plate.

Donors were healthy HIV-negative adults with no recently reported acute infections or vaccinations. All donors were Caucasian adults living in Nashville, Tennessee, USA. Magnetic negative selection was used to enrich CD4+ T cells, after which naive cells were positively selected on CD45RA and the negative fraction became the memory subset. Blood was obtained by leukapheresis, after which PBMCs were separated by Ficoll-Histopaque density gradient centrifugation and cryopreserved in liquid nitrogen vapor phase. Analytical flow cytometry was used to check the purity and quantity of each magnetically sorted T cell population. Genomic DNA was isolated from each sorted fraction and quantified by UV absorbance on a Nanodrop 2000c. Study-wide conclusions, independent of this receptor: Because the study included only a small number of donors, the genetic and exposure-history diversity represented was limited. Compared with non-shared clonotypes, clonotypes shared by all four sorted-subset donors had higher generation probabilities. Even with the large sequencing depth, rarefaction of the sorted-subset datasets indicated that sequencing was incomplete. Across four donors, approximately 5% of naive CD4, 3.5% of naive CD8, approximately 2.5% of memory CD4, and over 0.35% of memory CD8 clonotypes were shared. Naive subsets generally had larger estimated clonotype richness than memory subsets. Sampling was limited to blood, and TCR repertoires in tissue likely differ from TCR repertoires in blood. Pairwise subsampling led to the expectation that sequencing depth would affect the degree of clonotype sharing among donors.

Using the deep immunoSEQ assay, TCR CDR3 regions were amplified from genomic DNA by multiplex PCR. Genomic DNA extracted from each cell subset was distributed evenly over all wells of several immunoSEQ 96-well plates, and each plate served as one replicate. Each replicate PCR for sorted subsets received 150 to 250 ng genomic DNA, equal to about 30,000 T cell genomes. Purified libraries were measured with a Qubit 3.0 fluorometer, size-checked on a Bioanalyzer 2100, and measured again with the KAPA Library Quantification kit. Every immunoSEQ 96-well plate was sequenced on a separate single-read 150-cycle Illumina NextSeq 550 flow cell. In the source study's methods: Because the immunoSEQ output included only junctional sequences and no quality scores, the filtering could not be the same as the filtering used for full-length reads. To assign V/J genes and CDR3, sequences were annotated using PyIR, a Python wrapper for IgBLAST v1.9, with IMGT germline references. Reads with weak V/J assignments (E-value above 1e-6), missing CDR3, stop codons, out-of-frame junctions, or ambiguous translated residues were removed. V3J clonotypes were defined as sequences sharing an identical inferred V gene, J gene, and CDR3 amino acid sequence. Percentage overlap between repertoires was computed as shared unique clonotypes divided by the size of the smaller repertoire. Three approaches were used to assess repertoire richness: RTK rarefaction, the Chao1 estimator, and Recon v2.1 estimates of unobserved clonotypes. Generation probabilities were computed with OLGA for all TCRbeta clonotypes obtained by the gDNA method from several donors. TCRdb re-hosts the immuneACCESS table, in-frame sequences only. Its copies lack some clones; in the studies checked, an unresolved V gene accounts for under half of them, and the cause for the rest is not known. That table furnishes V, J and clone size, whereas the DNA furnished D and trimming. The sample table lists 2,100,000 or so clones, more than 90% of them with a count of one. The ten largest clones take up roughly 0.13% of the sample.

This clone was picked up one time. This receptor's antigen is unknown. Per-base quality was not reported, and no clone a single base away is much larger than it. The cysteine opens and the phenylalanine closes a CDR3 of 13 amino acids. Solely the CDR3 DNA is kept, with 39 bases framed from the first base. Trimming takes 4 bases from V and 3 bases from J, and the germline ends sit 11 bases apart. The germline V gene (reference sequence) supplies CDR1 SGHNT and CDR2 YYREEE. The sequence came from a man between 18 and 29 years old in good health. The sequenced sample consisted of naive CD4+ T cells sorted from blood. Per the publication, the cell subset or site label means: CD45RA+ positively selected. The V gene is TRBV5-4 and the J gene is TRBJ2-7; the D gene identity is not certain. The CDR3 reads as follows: CASSDPDGYEQYF. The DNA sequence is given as TGTGCCAGCAGCGACCCTGACGGCTACGAGCAGTACTTC.